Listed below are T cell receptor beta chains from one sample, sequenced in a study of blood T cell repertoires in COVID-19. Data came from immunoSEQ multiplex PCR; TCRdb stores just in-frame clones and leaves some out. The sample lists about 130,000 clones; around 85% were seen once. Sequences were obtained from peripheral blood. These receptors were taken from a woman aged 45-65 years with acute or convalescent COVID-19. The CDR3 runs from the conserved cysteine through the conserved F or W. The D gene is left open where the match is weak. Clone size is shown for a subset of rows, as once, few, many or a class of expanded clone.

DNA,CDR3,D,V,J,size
TGTGCCAGTAGTGCACAGCCGAACACCGGGGAGCTGTTTTTT,CASSAQPNTGELFF,.,TRBV19,TRBJ2-2,.
TGTGCCAGCAGTGTTGGGGCCAATTCACCCCTCCACTTT,CASSVGANSPLHF,.,TRBV2,TRBJ1-6,.
TGTGCCTGGAAAGCTTCTGGAAACACCATATATTTT,CAWKASGNTIYF,.,TRBV30,TRBJ1-3,many
TGTGCCAGCAGCTCCGGGACAGGGATCTATGGCTACACCTTC,CASSSGTGIYGYTF,TRBD1,TRBV28,TRBJ1-2,.
TGTGCCTGGAGTCCACTAGGGGAGACCCAGTACTTC,CAWSPLGETQYF,.,TRBV30,TRBJ2-5,.
TGTGCCAGTAGTACAACCCCCGGGACAGTTAGCAATCAGCCCCAGCATTTT,CASSTTPGTVSNQPQHF,TRBD1,TRBV19,TRBJ1-5,.
TGTGCCAGCAGGACCGGACAGGGCAACGAGCAGTACTTC,CASRTGQGNEQYF,TRBD1,TRBV6-5,TRBJ2-7,.
TGTGCCAGCAGTCTAAAAAGACAGGGGGGAGCTTTCTTT,CASSLKRQGGAFF,TRBD1,TRBV12-3/TRBV12-4,TRBJ1-1,once
TGTGCCAGCAGTAGCGCAGTTGATGGCTACACCTTC,CASSSAVDGYTF,.,TRBV9,TRBJ1-2,.
TGTGCCAGCAGTAAGCTACAGCTACCTAATGAAAAACTGTTTTTT,CASSKLQLPNEKLFF,.,TRBV6-5,TRBJ1-4,.
TGTGCCAGCAGTGCACAGGGATACCAGCCCCAGCATTTT,CASSAQGYQPQHF,.,TRBV6-6,TRBJ1-5,.
TGTGCCAGCAGGAGGGAGGGCGGCAATCAGCCCCAGCATTTT,CASRREGGNQPQHF,.,TRBV2,TRBJ1-5,.
TGTGCCAGCAGCGTAGGAGGCGGGGGGGGATACAATGAGCAGTTCTTC,CASSVGGGGGYNEQFF,TRBD2,TRBV9,TRBJ2-1,once
TGTGCCAGCAGCTTGGGGGATGACAGGGAAATTGACCCAGAGACCCAGTACTTC,CASSLGDDREIDPETQYF,TRBD1,TRBV5-6,TRBJ2-5,.
TGTGCCAGCAGCTCCAAAGACTCGCGGGGGATCAGAAACAATGAGCAGTTCTTC,CASSSKDSRGIRNNEQFF,TRBD2,TRBV3-1/TRBV3-2,TRBJ2-1,.
TGCAGCGTTGAATACAGTAACACTGAAGCTTTCTTT,CSVEYSNTEAFF,.,TRBV29-1,TRBJ1-1,.
TGTGCCACCAGTGACCAGGGTCCCCCCAATGACAGGGTTGGAAACACCATATATTTT,CATSDQGPPNDRVGNTIYF,TRBD1,TRBV24-1,TRBJ1-3,.
TGTGCCTGGAGTGTAGGAGGCAGTAATAGCAATCAGCCCCAGCATTTT,CAWSVGGSNSNQPQHF,.,TRBV30,TRBJ1-5,.
TGTGCCTGGGGGTCAACTCGGACAGGGAGTTATGGCTACACCTTC,CAWGSTRTGSYGYTF,TRBD1,TRBV30,TRBJ1-2,.
TGCGCCAGCAGCTCGGGTCTCTCTGGAAACACCATATATTTT,CASSSGLSGNTIYF,.,TRBV5-1,TRBJ1-3,.
TGCAGTGCGTACGGGGTAGGTGGCTACACCTTC,CSAYGVGGYTF,.,TRBV20-1,TRBJ1-2,.
TGTGCCAGCAGTGACGTAAGAACAGGGGGCGGCTACACCTTC,CASSDVRTGGGYTF,TRBD1,TRBV6-1,TRBJ1-2,.
TGTGCCAGCAGTGCAAGTTACCCCAGGGGGCGAATGAGCAATCAGCCCCAGCATTTT,CASSASYPRGRMSNQPQHF,TRBD1,TRBV2,TRBJ1-5,.
TGTGCCAGCAGCCCGGACAGGGGGCAAAATCAGCCCCAGCATTTT,CASSPDRGQNQPQHF,TRBD1,TRBV5-5,TRBJ1-5,.
TGCGCCAGCAGCTTGGGGGTCGGAGGCCGTAGCACAGATACGCAGTATTTT,CASSLGVGGRSTDTQYF,.,TRBV5-1,TRBJ2-3,.
TGTGCCAGCAGCGCACTCAGAGGCACTGAAGCTTTCTTT,CASSALRGTEAFF,.,TRBV11-2,TRBJ1-1,.
TGTGCCAGCAGCCAAGCCGTTGACTATGGCTACACCTTC,CASSQAVDYGYTF,.,TRBV3-1/TRBV3-2,TRBJ1-2,few
TGTGCCAGCAGTGCTAACAGGGATAACTATGGCTACACCTTC,CASSANRDNYGYTF,.,TRBV28,TRBJ1-2,.
TGCGCCAGCAGCGGGGGCATTCCGGGCCTCGAAGGGTCTAATGAAAAACTGTTTTTT,CASSGGIPGLEGSNEKLFF,.,TRBV5-1,TRBJ1-4,.
TGTGCCTGGAGCGCCGACACAATCTATGGCTACACCTTC,CAWSADTIYGYTF,.,TRBV30,TRBJ1-2,.
TGTGCCAGTAGTTCCCGCCCTCCGGGACAGGGCTTCGACGAGCAGTACTTC,CASSSRPPGQGFDEQYF,TRBD1,TRBV19,TRBJ2-7,.
TGTGCCACCAGTGGACGCGGAAGTAGCACAGATACGCAGTATTTT,CATSGRGSSTDTQYF,.,TRBV24-1,TRBJ2-3,.
TGTGCCAGCAGCAGGGACAGGGGTGGTTCACCCCTCCACTTT,CASSRDRGGSPLHF,TRBD1,TRBV7-2,TRBJ1-6,.
TGTGCCAGCAGCCCGCTAGGCGGGACAGGGAACGCTGAAGCTTTCTTT,CASSPLGGTGNAEAFF,TRBD1,TRBV7-9,TRBJ1-1,.
TGCGCCAGCAGCTCGGCAGCGGGAGCAGTGGGATCCTACAATGAGCAGTTCTTC,CASSSAAGAVGSYNEQFF,TRBD2,TRBV5-1,TRBJ2-1,.
TGTGCCAGCAGCCAAGCGGCGGGAATCGAGCAGTACTTC,CASSQAAGIEQYF,.,TRBV3-1/TRBV3-2,TRBJ2-7,.
TGTGCCAGCAGCCAAGGACTGAACACCGGGGAGCTGTTTTTT,CASSQGLNTGELFF,.,TRBV4-2,TRBJ2-2,.
TGTGCCTGGGACAGGGGGCTGCGTGACACTGAAGCTTTCTTT,CAWDRGLRDTEAFF,TRBD1,TRBV30,TRBJ1-1,.
TGTGCCAGCAGCAGCTTTCAGGCAGGCAGGGAAAAACTGTTTTTT,CASSSFQAGREKLFF,.,TRBV2,TRBJ1-4,.
TGTGCCAGCAGCTTTCAGATATCAGGGCTAACTAATGAAAAACTGTTTTTT,CASSFQISGLTNEKLFF,.,TRBV5-5,TRBJ1-4,.
TGTGCCAGCAGCTTAGCCGGGACAGGGGCACCTGAAGCTTTCTTT,CASSLAGTGAPEAFF,TRBD1,TRBV7-8,TRBJ1-1,once
TGCGCCAGCAGCTTGAGGACAGGGGAGAGGGGGACTGAAGCTTTCTTT,CASSLRTGERGTEAFF,TRBD1,TRBV5-1,TRBJ1-1,once
TGTGCCAGCAGCTTGACAGGGAAGTCTAACTATGGCTACACCTTC,CASSLTGKSNYGYTF,.,TRBV5-5,TRBJ1-2,once
TGTGCCAGCAGGGAGGGACAGATACTCAAAAACATTCAGTACTTC,CASREGQILKNIQYF,.,TRBV2,TRBJ2-4,once
TGCGCCAGCAGCCAAGATTCGGGGGGACAGGCCATCTCCTACAATGAGCAGTTCTTC,CASSQDSGGQAISYNEQFF,.,TRBV4-1,TRBJ2-1,.
TGTGCCACCGGGGACACCCGAGGTCCCTACGAGCAGTACTTC,CATGDTRGPYEQYF,.,TRBV6-5,TRBJ2-7,.
TGTGCCAGCAGCACAACGGCATCGGGGGATGGCTACACCTTC,CASSTTASGDGYTF,.,TRBV21-1,TRBJ1-2,.
TGTGCCAGCGCTAGCGGGGGGGCCGATACGCAGTATTTT,CASASGGADTQYF,TRBD2,TRBV2,TRBJ2-3,once
TGTGCCAGTACCACGACAGAATCCCATGAAAAACTGTTTTTT,CASTTTESHEKLFF,.,TRBV19,TRBJ1-4,.
TGTGCCAGCATGGGAGGGGACGAGCAGTACTTC,CASMGGDEQYF,TRBD2,TRBV6-5,TRBJ2-7,.
TGTGCCAGCAGCTCATCTGCAGGGAAAGGGGCCAACGTCCTGACTTTC,CASSSSAGKGANVLTF,.,TRBV11-3,TRBJ2-6,.
TGTGCCAGCAGCTTAGTAGGGACAGTCAACACTGAAGCTTTCTTT,CASSLVGTVNTEAFF,TRBD1,TRBV5-6,TRBJ1-1,.
TGTGCCAGCAGTTACGGAGCAGGGGGGAGAGCCACTGAAGCTTTCTTT,CASSYGAGGRATEAFF,TRBD1,TRBV6-6,TRBJ1-1,.
TGTGCCAGCAGATTCGACAGGTTCGGATCCTACGAGCAGTACTTC,CASRFDRFGSYEQYF,.,TRBV6-5,TRBJ2-7,.
TGCGCCAGCAGCGGACTAGCGGGGGGCTACAATGAGCAGTTCTTC,CASSGLAGGYNEQFF,TRBD2,TRBV5-1,TRBJ2-1,.